This T cell receptor beta chain was profiled in a study of blood T cell repertoires in COVID-19. Study summary: The United States, Italy and Spain were the sources of the acute and convalescent COVID-19 samples. Sample material is recorded as cDNA or gDNA derived from T cells, B-cell-depleted T cells, or PBMCs.

There are 16 residues in the CDR3. The germline V gene encodes CDR1 SGHNT and CDR2 YYREEE (reference sequence). Trimming stripped 4 bases from V and 0 bases from J, with 16 bases between. Per the study methods: How many nucleated cells were present was estimated from reference gene primer amplification. Produced via immunoSEQ multiplex PCR; TCRdb's table is partial and in-frame only. For V, J and clone size, that table is used; D and trimming come from the DNA. The sample consists of 5,500 to 6,000 clones, almost 90% of them appearing once. The rearrangement uses TRBV5-4 and TRBJ1-1, with D uncertain. This TCR derives from a man between 60 and 75 years old with acute or convalescent COVID-19. The sample taken for sequencing was peripheral blood. This chain's CDR3 is CASSKKLGLMNTEAFF. The CDR3 coding sequence is TGTGCCAGCAGCAAGAAACTAGGGCTCATGAACACTGAAGCTTTCTTT. Complete variable domain (other parts from reference TRBV5-4 and TRBJ1-1): ETGVTQSPTHLIKTRGQQVTLRCSSQSGHNTVSWYQQALGQGPQFIFQYYREEENGRGNFPPRFSGLQFPNYSSELNVNALELDDSALYLCASSKKLGLMNTEAFFGQGTRLTVV.